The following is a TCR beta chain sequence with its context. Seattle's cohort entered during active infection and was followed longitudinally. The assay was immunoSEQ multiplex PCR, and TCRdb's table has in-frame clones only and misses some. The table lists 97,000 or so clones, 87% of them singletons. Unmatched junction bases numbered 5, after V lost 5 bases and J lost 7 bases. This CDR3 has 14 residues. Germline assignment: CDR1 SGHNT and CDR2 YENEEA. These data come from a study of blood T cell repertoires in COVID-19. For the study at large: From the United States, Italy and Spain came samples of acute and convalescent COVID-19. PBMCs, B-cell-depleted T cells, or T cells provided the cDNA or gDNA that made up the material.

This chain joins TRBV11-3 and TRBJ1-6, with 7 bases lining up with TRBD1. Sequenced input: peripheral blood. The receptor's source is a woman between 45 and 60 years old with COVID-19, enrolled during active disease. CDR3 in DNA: TGTGCCAGCAGCCCGGGACAGTGGAATTCACCCCTCCACTTT. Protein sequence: CASSPGQWNSPLHF. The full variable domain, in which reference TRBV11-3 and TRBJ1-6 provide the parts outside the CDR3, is EAGVVQSPRYKIIEKKQPVAFWCNPISGHNTLYWYLQNLGQGPELLIRYENEEAVDDSQLPKDRFSAERLKGVDSTLKIQPAELGDSAVYLCASSPGQWNSPLHFGNGTRLTVT.